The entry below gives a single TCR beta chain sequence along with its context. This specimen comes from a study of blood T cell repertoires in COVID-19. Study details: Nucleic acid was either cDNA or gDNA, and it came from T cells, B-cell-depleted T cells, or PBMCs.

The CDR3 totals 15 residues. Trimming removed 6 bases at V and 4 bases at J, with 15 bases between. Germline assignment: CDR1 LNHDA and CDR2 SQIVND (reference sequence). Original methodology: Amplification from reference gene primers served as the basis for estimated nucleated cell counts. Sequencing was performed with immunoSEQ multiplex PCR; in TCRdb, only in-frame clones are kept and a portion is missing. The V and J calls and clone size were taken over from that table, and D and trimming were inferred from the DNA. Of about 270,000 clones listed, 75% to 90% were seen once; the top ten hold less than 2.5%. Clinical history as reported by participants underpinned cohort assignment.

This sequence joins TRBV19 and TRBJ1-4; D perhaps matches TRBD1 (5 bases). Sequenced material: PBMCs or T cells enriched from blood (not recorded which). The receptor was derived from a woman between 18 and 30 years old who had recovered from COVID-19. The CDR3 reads CASRPEGRLNEKLFF. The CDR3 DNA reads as TGTGCCAGTAGGCCGGAGGGACGCCTTAATGAAAAACTGTTTTTT.